The 4 T cell receptor beta chains below all came from one sample that was sequenced in a study of blood T cell repertoires in COVID-19. Measured with immunoSEQ multiplex PCR; TCRdb has only the in-frame clones, and not every one. The data hold 100,000 to 150,000 clones, with about 91% observed a single time. Sample: peripheral blood. Receptors were obtained from a middle-aged man with acute or convalescent COVID-19.

J is TRBJ1-6 and V is TRBV7-9; 9 bases align to TRBD1. V shed 5 bases and J 9 bases; nucleotides not matched to a gene: 8. The CDR3 is made up of 15 amino acids. The germline CDR1 and CDR2 sequences are SEHNR and FQNEAQ (reference sequence). CDR3 in amino acids: CASSLLTGGISPLHF. The CDR3 DNA reads as TGTGCCAGCAGCCTTCTTACAGGGGGCATTTCACCCCTCCACTTT.

V and J are TRBV6-5 and TRBJ2-7; D perhaps matches TRBD1 (6 bases). Germline V gene sequence: CDR1 MNHEY, CDR2 SVGAGI. V gave up 0 bases and J gave up 2 bases, with 14 bases separating them. This CDR3 has 16 residues. DNA for the CDR3: TGTGCCAGCAGTTACTCCACAGGGAATATAGCCTACGAGCAGTACTTC. The encoded protein is CASSYSTGNIAYEQYF.

This clone occurred once. The CDR3 region is CASSAGQTTNEKLFF. CDR3 bases: TGTGCCAGCAGTGCCGGACAGACAACTAATGAAAAACTGTTTTTT. V gene TRBV2 combines with J gene TRBJ1-4, with a tentative D call TRBD1 (6 bases). V was pared by 4 bases and J by 0 bases, with 9 bases between. CDR1 is SNHLY, CDR2 FYNNEI, per germline. The CDR3 sequence is 15 residues long. The full variable domain, with the rest looked up from reference TRBV2 and TRBJ1-4, is EPEVTQTPSHQVTQMGQEVILRCVPISNHLYFYWYRQILGQKVEFLVSFYNNEISEKSEIFDDQFSVERPDGSNFTLKIRSTKLEDSAMYFCASSAGQTTNEKLFFGSGTQLSVL.

The J gene is TRBJ2-2, the V gene TRBV5-1, with D uncertain. CDR3 length: 15 residues. Germline-derived CDR1 and CDR2 are SGHRS and YFSETQ. V was pared by 2 bases and J by 3 bases, with 11 bases between. CDR3 nucleotide sequence: TGCGCCAGCAGCTTCGCCCAGGATCACACCGGGGAGCTGTTTTTT. It specifies CASSFAQDHTGELFF.